This TCR beta chain was recorded in a study of T-cell reconstitution after alpha-beta-depleted transplantation in children. This clonotype has ten or more counts. TCRbeta library construction was performed incorporating unique molecular identifiers. TCRdb independently ran MiXCR on the PCR reads; one entry per CDR3 protein. The sample includes over 70,000 distinct CDR3 sequences, 10% to 15% seen only once; the top ten take 11% to 15%. The CDR3 consists of 14 residues. Germline lookup yields CDR1 SGHTA and CDR2 FQGNSA. The V end lost 3 bases, the J end lost 4 bases, and 12 bases lay between the germline ends.

Sequences were derived from PBMCs from the stem cell graft donor, sampled from the stem cell graft. The chain uses TRBV7-2 and TRBJ2-5; D gene unclear. This sequence originates from a human donor who donated a stem cell graft to a child with inherited bone marrow failure. CDR3 DNA sequence: TGTGCCAGCAGCTTTGAGTTCTCAGGAGAGACCCAGTACTTC. Amino acids: CASSFEFSGETQYF.